This is a list of T cell receptor beta chains from one sample in a study of blood T cell repertoires in COVID-19. Here immunoSEQ multiplex PCR was the method, and the copy in TCRdb shows in-frame clones only, minus some. Among more than 200,000 clones, around 89% were seen once, and the ten largest hold approximately 4.1%. Sample: PBMCs or T cells enriched from blood (not recorded which). The source is a woman in her twenties or thirties who had recovered from COVID-19. Both conserved end residues are part of each CDR3. D genes are given only for firm matches. The listing skips clone size in some rows; elsewhere it reads once, few, many or a size class.

V,size,J,D,CDR3,DNA
TRBV19,few,TRBJ2-3,TRBD1,CASGQARTDTQYF,TGTGCCAGTGGACAGGCCCGGACAGATACGCAGTATTTT
TRBV28,NA,TRBJ1-2,TRBD1,CASSLGGAVGYTF,TGTGCCAGCAGTCTAGGGGGCGCGGTCGGCTACACCTTC
TRBV19,NA,TRBJ1-2,NA,CASSITGANYGYTF,TGTGCCAGTAGTATAACGGGAGCTAACTATGGCTACACCTTC
TRBV27,few,TRBJ1-1,NA,CASNTGGRNEAFF,TGTGCCAGCAACACCGGGGGGAGGAATGAAGCTTTCTTT
TRBV6-5,NA,TRBJ1-6,TRBD1,CATTLTGYRDSPLHF,TGTGCCACCACGTTGACAGGGTATAGAGATTCACCCCTCCACTTT
TRBV9,NA,TRBJ2-7,NA,CASSVDGQSYEQYF,TGTGCCAGCAGCGTAGACGGACAGTCCTACGAGCAGTACTTC
TRBV5-4,NA,TRBJ1-4,TRBD1,CASSGGGTGGEKLFF,TGTGCCAGCAGCGGGGGCGGGACAGGGGGAGAAAAACTGTTTTTT
TRBV7-9,NA,TRBJ2-5,TRBD2,CASSPGTSVETQYF,TGTGCCAGCAGCCCCGGGACTAGCGTGGAGACTCAGTACTTC
TRBV4-2,NA,TRBJ1-4,TRBD1,CASSQVQGRPEKLFF,TGTGCCAGCAGCCAAGTACAGGGGCGCCCCGAAAAACTGTTTTTT
TRBV7-8,NA,TRBJ1-2,TRBD1,CASSSPTGEYGYTF,TGTGCCAGCAGCTCACCGACAGGGGAATATGGCTACACCTTC
TRBV5-1,NA,TRBJ1-1,NA,CASSLQPGNPEAFF,TGCGCCAGCAGCTTGCAACCGGGGAACCCTGAAGCTTTCTTT
TRBV7-3,NA,TRBJ1-1,NA,CASSWGESTEAFF,TGTGCCAGCAGCTGGGGGGAATCCACTGAAGCTTTCTTT
TRBV25-1,NA,TRBJ2-7,TRBD1,CASSQSGTGSYEQYF,TGTGCCAGCAGCCAGTCCGGGACAGGGTCCTACGAGCAGTACTTC
TRBV4-3,NA,TRBJ2-1,NA,CASSQDGWRLSYNEQFF,TGCGCCAGCAGCCAAGATGGTTGGCGGCTCTCCTACAATGAGCAGTTCTTC
TRBV19,NA,TRBJ2-2,NA,CASKGSRNTGELFF,TGTGCCAGTAAGGGGTCGCGAAACACCGGGGAGCTGTTTTTT
TRBV9,NA,TRBJ2-7,NA,CASIASEGLSYEQYF,TGTGCCAGCATCGCTTCGGAGGGACTTTCTTACGAGCAGTACTTC
TRBV7-3,NA,TRBJ2-1,TRBD2,CASSTQSGLAYNEQFF,TGTGCCAGCAGCACCCAGTCGGGACTAGCCTACAATGAGCAGTTCTTC
TRBV9,NA,TRBJ2-2,NA,CASSGPSENTGELFF,TGTGCCAGCAGCGGGCCATCTGAGAACACCGGGGAGCTGTTTTTT
TRBV27,NA,TRBJ2-2,NA,CASLPQGLGGELFF,TGTGCCAGCTTACCGCAGGGTCTGGGCGGGGAGCTGTTTTTT
TRBV5-1,NA,TRBJ2-1,NA,CASSLDSHNEQFF,TGCGCCAGCAGCTTGGACTCTCACAATGAGCAGTTCTTC
TRBV18,NA,TRBJ2-1,NA,CASSPTRVNEQFF,TGTGCCAGCTCACCAACCAGGGTCAATGAGCAGTTCTTC
TRBV14,NA,TRBJ2-1,NA,CASSQGWSGYNEQFF,TGTGCCAGCAGCCAAGGGTGGAGCGGGTACAATGAGCAGTTCTTC
TRBV20-1,NA,TRBJ1-1,NA,CSARVDREAFF,TGCAGTGCTAGGGTGGACAGAGAAGCTTTCTTT
TRBV7-3,NA,TRBJ2-2,NA,CASSVRGPNTGELFF,TGTGCCAGCAGCGTCAGGGGCCCGAACACCGGGGAGCTGTTTTTT
TRBV28,NA,TRBJ1-5,NA,CASSRARGAVGNQPQHF,TGTGCCAGCAGTCGGGCCAGGGGCGCGGTTGGCAATCAGCCCCAGCATTTT
TRBV28,NA,TRBJ1-2,NA,CASTIQGYGYTF,TGTGCCAGCACTATACAGGGCTATGGCTACACCTTC
TRBV5-1,NA,TRBJ2-1,TRBD1,CASSSKGQGQGHNEQFF,TGCGCCAGCAGCTCGAAGGGCCAGGGACAGGGCCACAATGAGCAGTTCTTC
TRBV30,NA,TRBJ1-5,NA,CAWSVGEAGQPQHF,TGTGCCTGGAGTGTTGGAGAAGCCGGTCAGCCCCAGCATTTT
TRBV29-1,NA,TRBJ1-1,NA,CSVVIPGSNTEAFF,TGCAGCGTTGTCATCCCAGGTTCTAACACTGAAGCTTTCTTT
TRBV11-3,NA,TRBJ2-3,NA,CASSSSRPDTQYF,TGTGCCAGCAGCTCATCTAGGCCAGATACGCAGTATTTT
TRBV7-2,NA,TRBJ2-3,TRBD2,CASSLRGGRALSTDTQYF,TGTGCCAGCAGCTTACGGGGCGGGAGGGCCCTAAGCACAGATACGCAGTATTTT
TRBV28,NA,TRBJ1-4,NA,CASSGGGGRGEKLFF,TGTGCCAGCAGCGGGGGAGGGGGACGCGGTGAAAAACTGTTTTTT
TRBV28,NA,TRBJ1-1,NA,CASSLNSMMNTEAFF,TGTGCCAGCAGTTTAAACTCTATGATGAACACTGAAGCTTTCTTT
TRBV14,NA,TRBJ2-1,TRBD2,CASSQERTSGNDEQFF,TGTGCCAGCAGCCAAGAAAGGACTAGCGGGAACGATGAGCAGTTCTTC
TRBV25-1,NA,TRBJ2-7,NA,CASGGNGNSHNYEQYF,TGTGCCAGCGGCGGAAACGGGAACAGTCACAACTACGAGCAGTACTTC
TRBV7-3,NA,TRBJ1-1,NA,CASSPTDRNTEAFF,TGTGCCAGCAGCCCCACGGACAGGAACACTGAAGCTTTCTTT
TRBV21-1,NA,TRBJ1-5,NA,CASSKVGQVNQPQHF,TGTGCCAGCAGCAAAGTCGGACAAGTCAATCAGCCCCAGCATTTT
TRBV30,NA,TRBJ1-1,NA,CAWTLGGNTEAFF,TGTGCCTGGACCCTAGGGGGGAACACTGAAGCTTTCTTT
TRBV6-2/TRBV6-3,NA,TRBJ2-7,TRBD2,CASSLPRGTSYEQYF,TGTGCCAGCAGTTTACCGCGGGGGACTTCCTACGAGCAGTACTTC
TRBV28,few,TRBJ1-2,TRBD1,CASNSDREFGYTF,TGTGCCAGTAATTCCGACAGGGAGTTTGGCTACACCTTC
TRBV7-2,NA,TRBJ2-2,TRBD1,CASSLTGGVVGELFF,TGTGCCAGCAGCTTAACAGGGGGCGTCGTCGGGGAGCTGTTTTTT
TRBV28,few,TRBJ2-7,TRBD1,CASSPPLQGARYEQYF,TGTGCCAGCAGTCCACCCCTACAGGGGGCGCGTTACGAGCAGTACTTC
TRBV18,NA,TRBJ1-2,TRBD1,CASSPAGTENYGYTF,TGTGCCAGCTCACCAGCTGGGACAGAAAACTATGGCTACACCTTC
TRBV4-1,NA,TRBJ2-7,NA,CASSQDWASLYEQYF,TGCGCCAGCAGCCAAGATTGGGCCTCTCTCTACGAGCAGTACTTC
TRBV9,NA,TRBJ1-2,NA,CASSVGWGSNYGYTF,TGTGCCAGCAGCGTAGGGTGGGGCAGTAACTATGGCTACACCTTC
TRBV6-5,NA,TRBJ1-4,NA,CASSYFATNEKLFF,TGTGCCAGCAGTTACTTTGCGACTAATGAAAAACTGTTTTTT
TRBV2,NA,TRBJ1-1,TRBD1,CASIRGGTGSTEAFF,TGTGCCAGCATCCGAGGCGGGACAGGGAGCACTGAAGCTTTCTTT
TRBV19,NA,TRBJ1-4,TRBD1,CASSMYRTGGDEKLFF,TGTGCCAGTAGTATGTATCGGACAGGGGGCGATGAAAAACTGTTTTTT
TRBV20-1,NA,TRBJ2-7,NA,CSARGAREQYF,TGCAGTGCTAGGGGGGCGCGGGAGCAGTACTTC
TRBV7-7,NA,TRBJ2-2,NA,CASSFDISNTGELFF,TGTGCTAGCAGCTTTGACATATCGAACACCGGGGAGCTGTTTTTT
TRBV19,many,TRBJ2-3,TRBD2,CASSPGLDSSGTDTQYF,TGTGCCAGTAGTCCCGGACTAGACTCTTCGGGCACAGATACGCAGTATTTT
TRBV5-6,NA,TRBJ2-3,TRBD2,CASRKDRFGGSTSDTQYF,TGTGCCAGCAGAAAAGACCGTTTCGGCGGGAGTACTTCAGATACGCAGTATTTT
TRBV5-6,once,TRBJ1-2,TRBD1,CASSLGTGHYGYTF,TGTGCCAGCAGCTTGGGGACAGGACACTATGGCTACACCTTC
TRBV28,NA,TRBJ1-6,NA,CASSLGGNNSPLHF,TGTGCCAGCAGTTTGGGGGGGAATAATTCACCCCTCCACTTT
TRBV6-5,NA,TRBJ1-5,NA,CASSTGMSYQPQHF,TGTGCCAGCAGTACAGGGATGTCTTATCAGCCCCAGCATTTT
TRBV27,NA,TRBJ1-6,NA,CASSKFLTGGIHSPLHF,TGTGCCAGCAGTAAATTCCTGACAGGCGGCATACATTCACCCCTCCACTTT
TRBV30,NA,TRBJ1-1,NA,CAWRGPGVAGDEAFF,TGTGCCTGGAGGGGACCCGGTGTAGCGGGAGACGAAGCTTTCTTT
TRBV5-1,NA,TRBJ1-2,NA,CASSPGTLNRVYGYTF,TGCGCCAGCAGCCCCGGGACTCTCAATCGGGTTTATGGCTACACCTTC
TRBV13,NA,TRBJ1-5,NA,CASSLREQPQHF,TGTGCCAGCAGCTTAAGGGAGCAGCCCCAGCATTTT